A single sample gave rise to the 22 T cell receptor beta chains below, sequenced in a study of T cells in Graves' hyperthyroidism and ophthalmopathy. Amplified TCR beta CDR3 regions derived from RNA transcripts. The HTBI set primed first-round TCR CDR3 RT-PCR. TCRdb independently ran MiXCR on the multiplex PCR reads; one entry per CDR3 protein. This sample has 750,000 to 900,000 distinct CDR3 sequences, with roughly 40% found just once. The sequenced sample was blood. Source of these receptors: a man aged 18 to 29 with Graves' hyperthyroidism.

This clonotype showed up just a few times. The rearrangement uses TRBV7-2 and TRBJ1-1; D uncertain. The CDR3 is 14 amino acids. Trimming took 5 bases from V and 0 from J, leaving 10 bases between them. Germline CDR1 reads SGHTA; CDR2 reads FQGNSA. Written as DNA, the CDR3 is TGTGCCAGCAGCCAAGTCCCCATGAACACTGAAGCTTTCTTT. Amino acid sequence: CASSQVPMNTEAFF.

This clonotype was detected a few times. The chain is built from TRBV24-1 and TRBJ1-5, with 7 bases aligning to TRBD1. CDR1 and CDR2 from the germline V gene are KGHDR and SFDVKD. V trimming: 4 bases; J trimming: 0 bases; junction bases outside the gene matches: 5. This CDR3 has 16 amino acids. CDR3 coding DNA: TGTGCCACCAGTGACCCCACAGGGGATAGCAATCAGCCCCAGCATTTT. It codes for CATSDPTGDSNQPQHF.

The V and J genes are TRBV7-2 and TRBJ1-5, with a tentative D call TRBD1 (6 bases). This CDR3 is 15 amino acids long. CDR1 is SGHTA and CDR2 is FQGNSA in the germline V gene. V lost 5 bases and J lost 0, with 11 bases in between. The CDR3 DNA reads TGTGCCAGCAGCCAAGGACAGCATAGCAATCAGCCCCAGCATTTT. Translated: CASSQGQHSNQPQHF. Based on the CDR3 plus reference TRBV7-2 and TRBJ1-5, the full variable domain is GAGVSQSPSNKVTEKGKDVELRCDPISGHTALYWYRQSLGQGLEFLIYFQGNSAPDKSGLPSDRFSAERTGGSVSTLTIQRTQQEDSAVYLCASSQGQHSNQPQHFGDGTRLSIL.

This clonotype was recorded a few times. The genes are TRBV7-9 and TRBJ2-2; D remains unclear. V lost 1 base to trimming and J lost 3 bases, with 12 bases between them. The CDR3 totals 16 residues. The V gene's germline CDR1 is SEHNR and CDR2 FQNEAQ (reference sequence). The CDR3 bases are TGTGCCAGCAGCTTAGGTGATTATGATGACACCGGGGAGCTGTTTTTT. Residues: CASSLGDYDDTGELFF.

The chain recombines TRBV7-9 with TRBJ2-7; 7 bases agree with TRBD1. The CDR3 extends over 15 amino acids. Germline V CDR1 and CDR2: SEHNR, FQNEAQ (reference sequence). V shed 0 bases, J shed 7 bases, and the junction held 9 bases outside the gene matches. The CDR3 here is CASSLAPHTGDEQYF. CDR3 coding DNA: TGTGCCAGCAGCTTAGCCCCCCACACAGGGGATGAGCAGTACTTC.

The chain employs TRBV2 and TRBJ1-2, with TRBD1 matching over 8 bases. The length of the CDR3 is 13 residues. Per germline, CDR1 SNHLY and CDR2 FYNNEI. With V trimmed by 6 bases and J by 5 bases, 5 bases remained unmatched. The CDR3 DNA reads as TGTGCCAGCAGAACAGGGGGAGATTATGGCTACACCTTC. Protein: CASRTGGDYGYTF.

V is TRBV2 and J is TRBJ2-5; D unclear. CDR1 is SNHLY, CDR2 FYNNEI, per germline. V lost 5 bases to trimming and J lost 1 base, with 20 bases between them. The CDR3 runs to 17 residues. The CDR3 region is CASSPRPEWRIQETQYF. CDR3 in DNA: TGTGCCAGCAGTCCTCGACCGGAGTGGAGAATCCAAGAGACCCAGTACTTC.

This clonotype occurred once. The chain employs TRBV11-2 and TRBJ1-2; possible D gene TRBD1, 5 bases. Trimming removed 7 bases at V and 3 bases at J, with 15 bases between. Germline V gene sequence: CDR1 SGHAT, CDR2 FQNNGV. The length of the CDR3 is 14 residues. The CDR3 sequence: CASTPSPRDYGYTF. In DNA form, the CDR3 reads TGTGCCAGCACGCCATCACCCAGGGACTATGGCTACACCTTC.

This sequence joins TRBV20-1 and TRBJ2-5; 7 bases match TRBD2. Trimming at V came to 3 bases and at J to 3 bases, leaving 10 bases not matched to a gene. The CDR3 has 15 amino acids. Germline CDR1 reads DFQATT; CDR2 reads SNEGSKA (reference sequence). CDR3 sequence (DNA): TGCAGTGCTAGGGGGGGGACGGGAGTAAAAGAGACCCAGTACTTC. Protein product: CSARGGTGVKETQYF.

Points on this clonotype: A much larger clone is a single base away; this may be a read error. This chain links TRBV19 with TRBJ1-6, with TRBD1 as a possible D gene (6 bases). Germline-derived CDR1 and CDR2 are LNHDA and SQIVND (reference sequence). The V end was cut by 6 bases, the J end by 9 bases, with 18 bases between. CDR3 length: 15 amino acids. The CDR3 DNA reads TGTGCCAGTAGCCCTGGACAGATGATTATTTCACCCCTCCACTTT. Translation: CASSPGQMIISPLHF.

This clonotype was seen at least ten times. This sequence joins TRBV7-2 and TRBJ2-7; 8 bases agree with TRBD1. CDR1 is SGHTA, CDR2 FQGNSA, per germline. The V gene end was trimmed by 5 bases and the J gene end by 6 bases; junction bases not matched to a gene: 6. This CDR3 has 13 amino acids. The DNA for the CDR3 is TGTGCCAGCAGCCCCGGGACAGGCCGCGAGCAGTACTTC. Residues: CASSPGTGREQYF.

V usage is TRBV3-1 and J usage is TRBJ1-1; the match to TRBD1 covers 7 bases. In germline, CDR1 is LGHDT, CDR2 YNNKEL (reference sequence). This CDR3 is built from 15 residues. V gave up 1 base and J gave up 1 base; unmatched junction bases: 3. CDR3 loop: CASSQAGQRNTEAFF. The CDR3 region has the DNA TGTGCCAGCAGCCAAGCGGGACAGCGGAACACTGAAGCTTTCTTT.

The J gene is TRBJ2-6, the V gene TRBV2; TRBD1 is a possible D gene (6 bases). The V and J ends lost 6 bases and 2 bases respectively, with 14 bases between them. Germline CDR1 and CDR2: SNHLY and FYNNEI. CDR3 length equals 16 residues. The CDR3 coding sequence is TGTGCCAGCAGCGAGGCAACAGGGCCTGGGGCCAACGTCCTGACTTTC. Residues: CASSEATGPGANVLTF.

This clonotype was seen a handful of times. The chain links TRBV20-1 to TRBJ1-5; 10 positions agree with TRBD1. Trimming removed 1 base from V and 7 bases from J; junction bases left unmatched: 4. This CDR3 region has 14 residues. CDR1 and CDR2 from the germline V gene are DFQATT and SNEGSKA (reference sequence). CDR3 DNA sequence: TGCAGTGCTAGAGTTGGACAGGGGGAGCAGCCCCAGCATTTT. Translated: CSARVGQGEQPQHF.

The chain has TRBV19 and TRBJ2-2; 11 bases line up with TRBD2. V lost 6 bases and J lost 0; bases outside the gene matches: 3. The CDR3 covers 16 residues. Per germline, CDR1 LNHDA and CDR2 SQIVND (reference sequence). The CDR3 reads CASRPLAGANTGELFF. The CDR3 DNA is TGTGCCAGTAGGCCACTAGCGGGAGCGAACACCGGGGAGCTGTTTTTT.

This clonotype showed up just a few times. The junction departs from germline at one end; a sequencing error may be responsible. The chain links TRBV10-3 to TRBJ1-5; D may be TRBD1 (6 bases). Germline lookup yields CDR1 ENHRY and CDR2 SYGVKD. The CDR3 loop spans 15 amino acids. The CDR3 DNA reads TGTGCCAGCAGTGAAGTGGGACACACAAATCAGCCCCAGCATTTT. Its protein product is CASSEVGHTNQPQHF.

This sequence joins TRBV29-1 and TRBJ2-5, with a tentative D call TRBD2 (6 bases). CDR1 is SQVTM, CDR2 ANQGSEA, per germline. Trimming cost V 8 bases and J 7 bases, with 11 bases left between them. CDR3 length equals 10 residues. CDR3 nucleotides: TGCAGCTCCGCAGCGGGGACCCAGTACTTC. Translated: CSSAAGTQYF. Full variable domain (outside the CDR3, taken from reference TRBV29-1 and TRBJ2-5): SAVISQKPSRDICQRGTSLTIQCQVDSQVTMMFWYRQQPGQSLTLIATANQGSEATYESGFVIDKFPISRPNLTFSTLTVSNMSPEDSSIYLCSSAAGTQYFGPGTRLLVL.

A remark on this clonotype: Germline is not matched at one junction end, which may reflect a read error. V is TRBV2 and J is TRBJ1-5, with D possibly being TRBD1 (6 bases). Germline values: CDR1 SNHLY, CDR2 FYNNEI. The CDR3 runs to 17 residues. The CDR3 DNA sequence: TGTGCCAGCAGCGGACATCATGACGACAGGACCAATCAGCCCCGGCATTTT. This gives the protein CASSGHHDDRTNQPRHF.

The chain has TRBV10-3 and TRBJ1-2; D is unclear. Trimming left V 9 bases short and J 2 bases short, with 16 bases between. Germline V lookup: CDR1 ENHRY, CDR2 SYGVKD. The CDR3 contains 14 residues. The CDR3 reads CAIHGGETNYGYTF. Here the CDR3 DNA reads TGTGCCATACACGGTGGGGAGACCAACTATGGCTACACCTTC.

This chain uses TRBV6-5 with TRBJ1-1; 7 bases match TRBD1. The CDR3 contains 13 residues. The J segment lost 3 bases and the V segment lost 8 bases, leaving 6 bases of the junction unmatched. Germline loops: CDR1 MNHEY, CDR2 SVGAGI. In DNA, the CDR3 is TGTGCCAGCCGACAGGGCGAATACACTGAAGCTTTCTTT. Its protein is CASRQGEYTEAFF.

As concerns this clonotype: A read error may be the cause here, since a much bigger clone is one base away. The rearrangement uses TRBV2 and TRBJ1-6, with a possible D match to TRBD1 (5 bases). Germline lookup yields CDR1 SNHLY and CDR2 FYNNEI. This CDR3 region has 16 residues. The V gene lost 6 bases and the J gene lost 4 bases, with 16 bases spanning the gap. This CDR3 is CASRTVAAGYNSPLHF. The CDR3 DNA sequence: TGTGCCAGCAGAACCGTGGCGGCAGGGTATAATTCACCCCTCCACTTT.

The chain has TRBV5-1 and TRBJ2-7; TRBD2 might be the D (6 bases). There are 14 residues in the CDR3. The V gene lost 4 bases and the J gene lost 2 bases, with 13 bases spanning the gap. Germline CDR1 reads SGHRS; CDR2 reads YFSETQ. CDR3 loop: CASSPPGVAYEQYF. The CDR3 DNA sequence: TGCGCCAGCAGCCCTCCGGGGGTTGCCTACGAGCAGTACTTC.